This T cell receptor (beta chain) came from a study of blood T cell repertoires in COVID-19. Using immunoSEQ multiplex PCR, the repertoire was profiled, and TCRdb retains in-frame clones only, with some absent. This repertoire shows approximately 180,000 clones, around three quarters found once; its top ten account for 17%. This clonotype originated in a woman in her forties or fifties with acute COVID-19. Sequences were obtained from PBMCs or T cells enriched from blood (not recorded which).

The CDR3 coding sequence is TGCGCCAGCAGAGCTACAGGGGGGCGGTACAATGAGCAGTTCTTC. Protein: CASRATGGRYNEQFF. J is TRBJ2-1 and V is TRBV4-1; 8 bases match TRBD1. V was pared by 6 bases and J by 4 bases, with 8 bases of the junction left unmatched. The CDR3 runs 15 residues. Germline CDR1 MGHRA, CDR2 YSYEKL.